This T cell receptor (beta chain) was sequenced during a study of CD8+ T cells in alopecia areata. The CDR3 is made up of 15 amino acids. Germline V gene lookup returns CDR1 MNHEY and CDR2 SVGAGI. The V gene end was trimmed by 5 bases and the J gene end by 2 bases; junction bases not matched to a gene: 4. Regarding treatment: oral pan-JAK inhibitor, 5-10 mg twice daily. Isolated RNA was reverse transcribed into cDNA used as the sequencing template. The data were produced by immunoSEQ multiplex PCR, yet TCRdb's version contains in-frame clones alone and is incomplete. The sample includes over 150,000 clones, about 53% seen only once; the top ten take about a tenth.

This receptor was obtained from a human donor with alopecia areata. The specimen comprised CD8+ T cells sorted from blood, sampled at week 24, from a patient treated with tofacitinib. This rearrangement joins TRBV6-5 to TRBJ2-2, with 8 bases fitting TRBD2. Written as DNA, the CDR3 is TGTGCCAGCAGTCAGAGCGGGAGAAACACCGGGGAGCTGTTTTTT. This gives the protein CASSQSGRNTGELFF.